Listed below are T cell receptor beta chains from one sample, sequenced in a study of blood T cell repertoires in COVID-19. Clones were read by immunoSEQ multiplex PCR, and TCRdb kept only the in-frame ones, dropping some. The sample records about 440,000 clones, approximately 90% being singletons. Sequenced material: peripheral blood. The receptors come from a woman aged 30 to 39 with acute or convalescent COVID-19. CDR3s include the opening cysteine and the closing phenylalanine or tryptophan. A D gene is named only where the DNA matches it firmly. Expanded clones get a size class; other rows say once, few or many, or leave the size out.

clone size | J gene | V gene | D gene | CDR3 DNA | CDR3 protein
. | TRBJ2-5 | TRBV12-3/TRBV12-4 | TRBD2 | TGTGCCAGCAGCTCGGGGGGGGAGACCCAGTACTTC | CASSSGGETQYF
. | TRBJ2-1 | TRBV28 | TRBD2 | TGTGCCAGCAGGACCGGGACTAGCGGGGGGAATGAGCAGTTCTTC | CASRTGTSGGNEQFF
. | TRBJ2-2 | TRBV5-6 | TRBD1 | TGTGCCAGCAGCTCGGACAGGGTGACCGGGGAGCTGTTTTTT | CASSSDRVTGELFF
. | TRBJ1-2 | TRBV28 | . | TGTGCCAGCAGTTTAGCGGGTAACTATGGCTACACCTTC | CASSLAGNYGYTF
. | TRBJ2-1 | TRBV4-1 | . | TGCGCCAGCAGCTATATAGGGGGGGGGACCTACAATGAGCAGTTCTTC | CASSYIGGGTYNEQFF
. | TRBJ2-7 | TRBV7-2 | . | TGTGCCAGCAGCTTCCTGGGGAGCATATCATCATCTTCATACGAGCAGTACTTC | CASSFLGSISSSSYEQYF
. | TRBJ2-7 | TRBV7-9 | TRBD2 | TGTGCCAGCAGCTTTCTAGCGGGGGGTTTAAGCGAGCAGTACTTC | CASSFLAGGLSEQYF
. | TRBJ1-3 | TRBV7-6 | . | TGTGCCAGCAGCTTAGGGACAGCGTACGATCTCTCTGGAAACACCATATATTTT | CASSLGTAYDLSGNTIYF
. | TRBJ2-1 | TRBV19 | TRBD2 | TGTGCCAGTAGTACTAGCGGGGGGGTCGCCTACAATGAGCAGTTCTTC | CASSTSGGVAYNEQFF
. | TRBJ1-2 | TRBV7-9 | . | TGTGCCAGCAGCGAGACAGACTATGGCTACACCTTC | CASSETDYGYTF
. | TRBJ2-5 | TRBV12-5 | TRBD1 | TGTGCTAGTGGTTTTGCAGGGGGCGAGAGTCAAGAGACCCAGTACTTC | CASGFAGGESQETQYF
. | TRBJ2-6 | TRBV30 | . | TGTGCCCGTAAAAACAGTTCTGGGGCCAACGTCCTGACTTTC | CARKNSSGANVLTF
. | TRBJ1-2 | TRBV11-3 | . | TGTGCCAGCAGCGGTATCCGACAGGATCCTAACTATGGCTACACCTTC | CASSGIRQDPNYGYTF
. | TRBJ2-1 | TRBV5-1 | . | TGCGCCAGCAGCTCACTAGCAAGCTCCTACAATGAGCAGTTCTTC | CASSSLASSYNEQFF
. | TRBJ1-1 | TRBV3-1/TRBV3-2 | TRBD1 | TGTGCCAGCAGCCTCCAGGGGGCGCGCGCTGAAGCTTTCTTT | CASSLQGARAEAFF
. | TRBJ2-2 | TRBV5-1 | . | TGCGCCAGCAGCTCCGGACAGTCGGACGCCGGGGAGCTGTTTTTT | CASSSGQSDAGELFF
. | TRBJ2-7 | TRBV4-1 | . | TGCGCCAGCAGCCAACCCTCCCTAGAGCAGTACTTC | CASSQPSLEQYF
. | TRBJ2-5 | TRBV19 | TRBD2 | TGTGCCAGTAGTATCTCCCCAGCGGGGGGGCGGGAGACCCAGTACTTC | CASSISPAGGRETQYF
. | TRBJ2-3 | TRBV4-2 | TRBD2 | TGTGCCAGCAGCCGGATGTTTCTAGCGGGGGGAGGAGATACGCAGTATTTT | CASSRMFLAGGGDTQYF
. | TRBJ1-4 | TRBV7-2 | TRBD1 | TGTGCCAGCAGCCCCATCCCGCCCGGACAGGGATGGAATGAAAAACTGTTTTTT | CASSPIPPGQGWNEKLFF
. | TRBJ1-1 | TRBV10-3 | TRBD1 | TGTGCCATCCAGACAGGGAGGTACACTGAAGCTTTCTTT | CAIQTGRYTEAFF
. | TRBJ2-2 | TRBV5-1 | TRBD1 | TGCGCCAGCAGCTTTACAGGGGGCGCGGACACCGGGGAGCTGTTTTTT | CASSFTGGADTGELFF
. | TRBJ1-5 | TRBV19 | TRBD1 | TGTGCCAGTACCCCAGACAGGGGGCCTAATCAGCCCCAGCATTTT | CASTPDRGPNQPQHF
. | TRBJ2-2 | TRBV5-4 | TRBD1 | TGTGCCAGCAGGAAGACAGGGGGCGCGGGCGGGGAGCTGTTTTTT | CASRKTGGAGGELFF
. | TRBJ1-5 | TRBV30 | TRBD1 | TGTGCCTGGAGTGTTACAGGGGCGCAGCCCCAGCATTTT | CAWSVTGAQPQHF
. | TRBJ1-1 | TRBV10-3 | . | TGTGCCATCGGCCGCGGGGACACTGAAGCTTTCTTT | CAIGRGDTEAFF
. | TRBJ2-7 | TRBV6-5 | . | TGTGCCAGCAGTTACGGTCCGGGTTCCTACGAGCAGTACTTC | CASSYGPGSYEQYF
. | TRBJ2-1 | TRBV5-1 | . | TGCGCCAGCAGCACGACAGGATACAATGAGCAGTTCTTC | CASSTTGYNEQFF
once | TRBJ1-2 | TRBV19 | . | TGTGCCAGTAGTATATCACAGAACTATGGCTACACCTTC | CASSISQNYGYTF
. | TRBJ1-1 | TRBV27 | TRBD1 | TGTGCCAGCAGCCTAACAGGGGACACTGAAGCTTTCTTT | CASSLTGDTEAFF